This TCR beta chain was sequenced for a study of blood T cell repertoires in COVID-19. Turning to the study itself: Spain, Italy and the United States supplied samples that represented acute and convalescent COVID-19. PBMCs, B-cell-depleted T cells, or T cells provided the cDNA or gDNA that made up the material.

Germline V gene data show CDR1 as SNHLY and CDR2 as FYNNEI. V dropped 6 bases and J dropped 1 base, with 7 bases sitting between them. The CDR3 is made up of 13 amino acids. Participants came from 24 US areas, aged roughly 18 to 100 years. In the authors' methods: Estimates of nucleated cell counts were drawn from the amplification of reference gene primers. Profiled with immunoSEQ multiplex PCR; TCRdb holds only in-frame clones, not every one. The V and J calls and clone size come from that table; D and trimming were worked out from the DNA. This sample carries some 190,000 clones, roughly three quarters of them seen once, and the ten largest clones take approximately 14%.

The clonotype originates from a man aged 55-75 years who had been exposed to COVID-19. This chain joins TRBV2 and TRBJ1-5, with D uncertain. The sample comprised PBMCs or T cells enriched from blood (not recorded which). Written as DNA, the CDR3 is TGTGCCAGCAGGGCCCGCAGCAATCAGCCCCAGCATTTT. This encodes CASRARSNQPQHF.